The present TCR beta chain was sequenced within a study of beta chain features in type 1 diabetes (dated 2018 in TCRdb). In the study overall: No differences in mean age, gender distribution, total cell number or subset yield were found between patients and healthy donors. A total of roughly 100 million sorted cells were examined across all samples, and the number of cells per subset was strongly correlated with RNA yield. Regulatory and stem cell-like memory subsets were isolated from only 8 patients and about 8 healthy donors, whereas naive and central memory subsets came from all 28 donors. The study compared TCRB repertoires of sorted circulating CD4+ T cell subsets between recently diagnosed type 1 diabetes patients and matched healthy donors. The paper's findings and limits, for the study overall: Type 1 diabetes patients showed a moderate but significant shortening of TCRB CDR3 length in all four CD4+ subsets. Because cDNA was sequenced instead of genomic DNA, activated cells with high expression could be over-represented, although the groups did not differ in activation or CD3 levels. Because small numbers of individuals were included in the HLA sub-analyses, any influence of HLA type on TCRB rearrangement was left unresolved. PCR may preferentially amplify shorter templates, but because patient and control samples were amplified and corrected together, any resulting skew would affect both groups equally. Naive, central memory and regulatory TCRB repertoires appeared to be more alike among patients than among healthy donors. At VDJ recombination sites, type 1 diabetes patients had fewer insertions and more deleted nucleotides, which implies abnormalities in thymic rearrangement.

Remarks on this clone: The specificity of this receptor is unknown. Per-nucleotide qualities are absent, and no much larger clonotype sits a single base away.

Each donor gave one peripheral blood draw, approximately 110 mL on average, collected into heparinised tubes. A BD FACSAria II was used to sort naive, central memory, regulatory and stem cell-like memory CD4+ T cells with a panel that included CD45RO, CCR7, CD25, CD127, CD95 and CD27. Every sorted population had a purity above 95%. PBMCs were separated immediately by Lymphoprep density gradient centrifugation and were stained directly, without being cultured. To minimize batch effects, samples were stained and sorted in pairs, one healthy donor with one patient per experiment. V lost 5 bases and J lost 8 bases; the stretch between them is 10 bases long. Taken from cysteine to phenylalanine, the CDR3 has 12 residues. Only the CDR3 DNA is retained, 36 bases long and in frame from the first base. The germline V gene (reference sequence) sets CDR1 to SEHNR and CDR2 to FQNEAQ. The entire amount of isolated RNA was reverse transcribed using the High Capacity cDNA Reverse Transcription Kit, so the sequenced TCRB transcripts were expressed ones. Deep immunoSEQ sequencing was performed on naive, central memory and regulatory T cell samples, with an average of roughly 4 million total reads per sample. After sorted cells were lysed in RLT buffer, RNA was extracted with DNase-treated RNeasy Micro or Mini kits, with the choice depending on cell number. Each cell subset was processed separately to prevent cross-contamination, with patient and healthy donor samples processed together. The immunoSEQ multiplex PCR was used to amplify TCRB sequences from cDNA, generating 87-bp fragments that spanned the CDR3 region. Amplicons were sequenced on the Illumina HiSeq platform. On the study's bioinformatics: Synthetic template baselines were used to correct PCR bias computationally, reads within Hamming distance 2 were collapsed together, and singletons that could not be merged were discarded. By aligning reads against IMGT, V, D and J genes, CDR3 length, and insertions or deletions at six rearrangement sites were assigned. Within each subset, clonotype counts were normalized to the number of sorted cells before true diversity and Gini coefficients were calculated with the tcR R package. Repertoire sharing was quantified using the overlap coefficient calculated on TCRB nucleotide sequences. As a proxy for the pre-selection repertoire, out-of-frame TCRB sequences from naive cells were analyzed. The clones in this table, taken by TCRdb from immuneACCESS, are in-frame only. Not every clone is retained; where verified, under half of the shortfall comes from an unresolved V gene, and the cause of the rest is unknown. The V and J calls and clone size were taken over from that table, and D and trimming were inferred from the DNA. This sample comprises roughly 500,000 clones, about an eighth of them detected only once. Less than 0.06% of the sample is held by the ten biggest clonotypes.

The chain is encoded by TRBV7-9 joined to TRBJ2-1; the D gene is unclear. Material for sequencing was naive CD4+ T cells from blood. This specimen's cell subset or site label, per the study, means: true naive CD4+ T cells. This TCR was recovered from a woman in her late teens or twenties in good health. The CDR3 loop reads CASSPNFDEQFF. DNA sequence: TGTGCCAGCAGCCCGAACTTCGATGAGCAGTTCTTC.